A selection of T cell receptor beta chains follows, all from one sample in a study of cytomegalovirus exposure and HLA in healthy donors. Here immunoSEQ multiplex PCR was the method, and the copy in TCRdb shows in-frame clones only, minus some. The data contain about 140,000 clones, around 80% of them singletons. Sequencing was performed on PBMCs. The receptors stem from a man younger than 45 in good health and CMV-seropositive. The CDR3 runs from the conserved cysteine through the conserved F or W. A D gene is named only where the DNA matches it firmly. A row's size may be missing; if present it is once, few, many or a size class.

V	J	D	size	DNA	CDR3
TRBV25-1	TRBJ2-2	.	.	TGTGCCAGCAAGGACAGCACCGGGGAGCTGTTTTTT	CASKDSTGELFF
TRBV7-9	TRBJ1-4	TRBD1	.	TGTGCCAGCAGCTTTGGTGCAGGGGGAGAAAAACTGTTTTTT	CASSFGAGGEKLFF
TRBV19	TRBJ2-5	TRBD2	.	TGTGCCAGTAGAGGCGGGAGCCGCCAAGAGACCCAGTACTTC	CASRGGSRQETQYF
TRBV9	TRBJ2-3	.	.	TGTGCCAGCAGCGCGGCGGGACGCCCTAGCACAGATACGCAGTATTTT	CASSAAGRPSTDTQYF
TRBV5-6	TRBJ1-3	TRBD1	.	TGTGCCAGCAGCGAGGTGGGACAGGGCGCTGGAAACACCATATATTTT	CASSEVGQGAGNTIYF
TRBV19	TRBJ1-1	.	.	TGTGCCAGTAGTATATTGGAGAACCTGAACACTGAAGCTTTCTTT	CASSILENLNTEAFF
TRBV30	TRBJ2-3	.	once	TGTGCCTGGAGTGTAGTAGGGGGAAGCACAGATACGCAGTATTTT	CAWSVVGGSTDTQYF
TRBV6-5	TRBJ2-7	TRBD1	.	TGTGCCAGCAGCCCCGGACAGGGGTCCTACGAGCAGTACTTC	CASSPGQGSYEQYF
TRBV18	TRBJ2-5	TRBD2	.	TGTGCCAGCTCACCACCCGGGATAGGACTAGGGACCCAGTACTTC	CASSPPGIGLGTQYF
TRBV7-6	TRBJ1-1	.	.	TGTGCCAGCAGCCAAACAAACATGAACACTGAAGCTTTCTTT	CASSQTNMNTEAFF
TRBV6-5	TRBJ1-2	.	few	TGTGCCAGCAGTTACGGGTTAGCCTATGGCTACACCTTC	CASSYGLAYGYTF
TRBV5-6	TRBJ2-7	.	.	TGTGCCAGCAGTAGCGCGGAGCTCTACGAGCAGTACTTC	CASSSAELYEQYF
TRBV10-3	TRBJ2-1	TRBD2	.	TGTGCCATCAGTGAGTCGACTAGCGGGGTAAATGAGCAGTTCTTC	CAISESTSGVNEQFF
TRBV14	TRBJ1-4	TRBD1	once	TGTGCCAGCAGCCAACGACAGGGGGTGAATGAAAAACTGTTTTTT	CASSQRQGVNEKLFF